This record concerns one TCR beta chain sequence. This clone was detected once. There is no known antigen for this receptor. No base quality information exists; no much larger clone differs at one position. Donors were healthy HIV-negative adults with no recently reported acute infections or vaccinations. Every donor was a Caucasian adult living in Nashville, Tennessee, USA. CD4+ T cells were enriched through magnetic negative selection, after which naive cells were positively selected on CD45RA and the remaining negative fraction served as the memory subset. Blood was collected by leukapheresis, and PBMCs were isolated by Ficoll-Histopaque density gradient centrifugation and then cryopreserved in liquid nitrogen vapor phase. Analytical flow cytometry was used to check the purity and quantity of each magnetically sorted T cell population. Each sorted fraction had its genomic DNA isolated and then quantified by UV absorbance on a Nanodrop 2000c.

The data originate from a study of shared clonotypes between healthy human individuals (dated by TCRdb to the early 2020s). Concerning the study at large: Three men and a couple of women, aged 18 to 49 years, made up the cohort. For each donor, CD4 naive and CD4 memory were each given three plates, CD8 naive was given two plates, and CD8 memory was given one plate. To estimate repertoire size and how much clonotypes are shared between individuals, the study performed deep sequencing of blood TCR repertoires from roughly five healthy adults. Libraries were prepared and TCR repertoires were sequenced by different laboratories using diverse techniques, in order to increase sequencing depth and limit assay-specific biases. Between about 0.94 and 8.9 billion PBMCs per donor were obtained by leukapheresis. Study-wide conclusions, independent of this receptor: Sampling was restricted to blood, and TCR repertoires in tissues likely differ from the TCR repertoires found in blood. The genetic and exposure-history diversity represented was limited by the small number of donors. Naive subsets generally had larger estimated clonotype richness than memory subsets. Compared with non-shared clonotypes, clonotypes shared by all four sorted-subset donors had higher generation probabilities. Rarefaction of sorted-subset datasets indicated incomplete sequencing despite the large sequencing depth. Pairwise subsampling led to the expectation that sequencing depth would affect the degree of clonotype sharing among donors. Sharing across several donors was observed for about 5% of naive CD4, 3% to 3.5% of naive CD8, roughly 2.4% of memory CD4, and less than 0.45% of memory CD8 clonotypes.

Counted from cysteine to phenylalanine, this CDR3 has 14 amino acids. Of the read, only the CDR3 DNA is kept; its 42 bases are in frame from base 1. Trimming takes 2 bases off V and 3 bases off J; junction bases not matched to a gene: 3. CDR1 and CDR2 (SGHNT, YENEEA) derive from the germline V gene. Using the deep immunoSEQ assay, TCR CDR3 regions were amplified from genomic DNA by multiplex PCR. Genomic DNA extracted from each cell subset was distributed evenly over all wells of several immunoSEQ 96-well plates, and each plate served as one replicate. For sorted subsets, each replicate PCR was loaded with approximately 0.2 ug genomic DNA, equivalent to about 33,000 T cell genomes. Purified libraries were quantified with a Qubit 3.0 fluorometer, sized on a Bioanalyzer 2100, and re-quantified with the KAPA Library Quantification kit. Every immunoSEQ 96-well plate was sequenced on a dedicated single-read 150-cycle Illumina NextSeq 550 flow cell. Processing in the source paper ran as follows. Because the immunoSEQ output included only junctional sequences and no quality scores, the filtering could not be the same as the filtering used for full-length reads. Sequences were annotated with PyIR, a Python wrapper for IgBLAST v1.9, and V/J genes and CDR3 were assigned using IMGT germline references. Reads were removed for weak V/J assignments (E-value above 1e-6), missing CDR3, stop codons, out-of-frame junctions, or ambiguous translated residues. A V3J clonotype was defined by an identical inferred V gene, J gene, and CDR3 amino acid sequence. The percentage overlap between two repertoires was calculated by dividing the number of shared unique clonotypes by the size of the smaller repertoire. RTK rarefaction, the Chao1 estimator, and Recon v2.1 estimates of unobserved clonotypes were used to assess repertoire richness. OLGA was used to compute generation probabilities for all TCRbeta clonotypes that the gDNA method yielded from a few donors. TCRdb carries this immuneACCESS record with in-frame sequences only. Its versions omit some clonotypes, under half of them owing to an unresolved V gene in the studies checked, with the rest unexplained. The D gene and trimming were derived from the DNA, and the V and J assignments and clone size from that table. In all, the sample holds roughly 650,000 clones, and about 97% of those were seen once. Of the sample, 0.055% to 0.07% falls within the top ten clones.

Sequencing was performed on naive CD4+ T cells sorted from blood. The cell subset or site label on this specimen signifies: CD45RA+ positively selected. The sequence links TRBV11-3 to TRBJ2-7, and TRBD2 matches 8 of the central bases. The sequence was collected from a woman aged 25 to 39 in good health. The nucleotide sequence is TGTGCCAGCAGCTTAATAGCGGGAAGCTACGAGCAGTACTTC. It codes for CASSLIAGSYEQYF.